This T cell receptor beta chain was sequenced during a study of T cell responses to AZD1222 COVID-19 vaccine. In the study overall: Doses given second, at about 4 or about 12 weeks, were pooled.

The table came from immunoSEQ multiplex PCR; TCRdb's copy has only in-frame clones and leaves some out. The data contain 130,000 to 150,000 clones, 90% of them singletons. Germline trimming cut 8 bases from V and 7 bases from J; bases unmatched to any gene: 4. Germline V gene data show CDR1 as LGHNT and CDR2 as FRNRAP. This CDR3 spans 13 amino acids. Concerning this clone itself: The antigen is not known.

Study-wide findings and caveats: Epitopes outside B.1.351 and B.1.1.7 mutated regions reportedly drew nearly half of spike TCRs. All repertoire sampling was performed exclusively after the peak T cell response.

The material was peripheral blood, obtained on day 0 of AZD1222 vaccination. The chain uses TRBV12-5 and TRBJ1-4, with 10 bases fitting TRBD1. This receptor was taken from an adult in good health. CDR3 amino acids: CASKGQGVEKLFF. Here the CDR3 DNA reads TGTGCTAGTAAAGGACAGGGGGTTGAAAAACTGTTTTTT. The variable domain in full, completed from reference TRBV12-5 and TRBJ1-4, reads DARVTQTPRHKVTEMGQEVTMRCQPILGHNTVFWYRQTMMQGLELLAYFRNRAPLDDSGMPKDRFSAEMPDATLATLKIQPSEPRDSAVYFCASKGQGVEKLFFGSGTQLSVL.